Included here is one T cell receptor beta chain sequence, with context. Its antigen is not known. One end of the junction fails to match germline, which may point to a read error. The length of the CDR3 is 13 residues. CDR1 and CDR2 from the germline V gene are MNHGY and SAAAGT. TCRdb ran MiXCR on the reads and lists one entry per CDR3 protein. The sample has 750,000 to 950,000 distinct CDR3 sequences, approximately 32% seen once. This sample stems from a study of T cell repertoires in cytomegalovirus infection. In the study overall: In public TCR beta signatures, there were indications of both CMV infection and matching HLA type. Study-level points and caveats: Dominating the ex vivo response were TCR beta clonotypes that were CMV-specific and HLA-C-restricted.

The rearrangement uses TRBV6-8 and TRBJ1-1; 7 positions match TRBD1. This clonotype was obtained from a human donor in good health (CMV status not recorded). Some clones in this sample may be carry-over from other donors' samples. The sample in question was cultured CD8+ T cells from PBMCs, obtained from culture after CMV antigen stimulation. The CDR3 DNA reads TGTGCCAGCAGAGGACAGGAGAACACTAAAGCTTTCTTT. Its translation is CASRGQENTKAFF.